The 5 T cell receptor beta chains listed next were all sequenced from one sample in a study of blood T cell repertoires in COVID-19 (dated by TCRdb to 2020 to 2021). Library creation used the immunoSEQ multiplex PCR assay. TCRdb mirrors the immuneACCESS table, restricted to in-frame sequences. Some clones are absent from its copies; in checked studies, under half trace to an unresolved V gene, and the reason for the others is unknown. Here the sample has approximately 360,000 clones; roughly 90% occur a single time. Together, the top ten hold more than 0.85% of the sample. The sequencing sample was made of PBMCs or T cells enriched from blood (not recorded which). The receptors here all came from a woman aged 25 to 39 with acute COVID-19.

The chain employs TRBV5-6 and TRBJ1-4; TRBD1 matches at 10 bases. Germline-derived CDR1 and CDR2 are SGHDT and YYEEEE. The CDR3 is made up of 15 amino acids. The V segment lost 6 bases and the J segment 7 bases; nucleotides outside the gene matches: 9. CDR3 region: CASTPLGDRGEKLFF. The CDR3 region has the DNA TGTGCCAGCACCCCGTTAGGGGACAGGGGTGAAAAACTGTTTTTT.

This clone was seen once. The rearrangement joins TRBV20-1 to TRBJ1-2; perhaps TRBD1 as D (5 bases). V dropped 6 bases and J dropped 8 bases, with 13 bases sitting between them. The CDR3 is 11 amino acids. Per germline, CDR1 DFQATT and CDR2 SNEGSKA (reference sequence). CDR3 sequence reads: CSAGTEGGYTF. The CDR3 bases are TGCAGTGCAGGGACGGAGGGCGGCTACACCTTC.

The rearrangement links TRBV29-1 to TRBJ1-2; D might be TRBD1 (5 bases). V lost 2 bases and J 3 bases, leaving 16 bases between the germline ends. Germline V gene sequence: CDR1 SQVTM, CDR2 ANQGSEA. The CDR3 extends over 15 amino acids. CDR3 nucleotides: TGCAGCGTTGAAAGGCAGGGTCTACCCCACTATGGCTACACCTTC. Protein sequence: CSVERQGLPHYGYTF.

Remarks on this clone: The junction does not match germline at one end; this may be a read error. The V gene is TRBV19, the J gene TRBJ1-4, with 8 bases that match TRBD1. CDR1 LNHDA and CDR2 SQIVND come from the germline V gene (reference sequence). This CDR3 has 18 residues. CDR3 region: CASSGRTGTGRTSEKLFF. CDR3 nucleotide sequence: TGTGCCAGTAGTGGCCGGACGGGGACAGGAAGGACTAGTGAAAAACTGTTTTTT.

The chain carries TRBV18 and TRBJ1-2; 8 nucleotides agree with TRBD1. CDR3 size: 16 residues. After removal of 0 bases from V and 0 bases from J, the junction contained 3 bases not matched to a gene. Germline CDR1 and CDR2: KGHSH and LQKENI. In DNA, the CDR3 is TGTGCCAGCTCACCACCTGGGACAGGCCCTAACTATGGCTACACCTTC. It codes for CASSPPGTGPNYGYTF.